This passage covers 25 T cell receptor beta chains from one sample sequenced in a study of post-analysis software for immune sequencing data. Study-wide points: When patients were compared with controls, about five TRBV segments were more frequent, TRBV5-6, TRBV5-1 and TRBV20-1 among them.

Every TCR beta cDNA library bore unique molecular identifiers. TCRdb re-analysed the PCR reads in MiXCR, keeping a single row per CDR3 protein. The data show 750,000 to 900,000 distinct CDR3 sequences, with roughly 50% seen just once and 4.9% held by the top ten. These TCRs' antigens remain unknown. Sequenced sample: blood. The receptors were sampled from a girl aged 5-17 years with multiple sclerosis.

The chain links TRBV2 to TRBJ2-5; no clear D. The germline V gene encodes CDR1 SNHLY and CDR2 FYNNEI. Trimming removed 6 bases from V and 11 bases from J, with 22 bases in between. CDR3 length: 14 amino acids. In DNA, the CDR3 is TGTGCCAGCAGCATCAGCAACCTGAGAGATGAGCAGTACTTC. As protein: CASSISNLRDEQYF.

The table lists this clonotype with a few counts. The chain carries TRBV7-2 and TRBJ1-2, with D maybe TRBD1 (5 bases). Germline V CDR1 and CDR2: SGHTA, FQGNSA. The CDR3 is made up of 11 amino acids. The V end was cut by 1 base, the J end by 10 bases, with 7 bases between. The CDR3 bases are TGTGCCAGCAGCTTAGGACAGATCTACACCTTC. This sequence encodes CASSLGQIYTF.

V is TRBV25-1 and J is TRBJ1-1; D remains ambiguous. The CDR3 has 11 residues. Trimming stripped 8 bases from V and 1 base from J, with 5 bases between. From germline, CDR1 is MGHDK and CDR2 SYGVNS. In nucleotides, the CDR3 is TGTGCCAGCGTGCGGAACACTGAAGCTTTCTTT. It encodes CASVRNTEAFF.

CDR3 bases: TGTGCCAGCAGCTTACTCTTACCCAGTATGGGGAACGGGGCCAACGTCCTGACTTTC. Translated, it gives CASSLLLPSMGNGANVLTF. This chain joins TRBV7-8 and TRBJ2-6; no clear D gene. The V gene's germline CDR1 is SGHVS and CDR2 FQNEAQ. CDR3 length equals 19 residues. V was shortened by 2 bases and J by 4 bases, with 21 bases between the two germline ends.

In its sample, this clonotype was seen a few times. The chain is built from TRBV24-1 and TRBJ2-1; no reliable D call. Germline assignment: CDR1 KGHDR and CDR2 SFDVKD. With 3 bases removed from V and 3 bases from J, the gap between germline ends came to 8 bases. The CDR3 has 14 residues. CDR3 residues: CATSDQPDYNEQFF. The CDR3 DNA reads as TGTGCCACCAGTGATCAACCAGACTACAATGAGCAGTTCTTC.

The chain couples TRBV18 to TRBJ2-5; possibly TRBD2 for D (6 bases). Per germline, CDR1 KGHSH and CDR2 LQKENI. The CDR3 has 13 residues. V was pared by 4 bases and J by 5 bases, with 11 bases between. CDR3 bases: TGTGCCAGCTCACGGCTAGCGATGGAGACCCAGTACTTC. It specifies CASSRLAMETQYF. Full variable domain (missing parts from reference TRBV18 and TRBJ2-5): NAGVMQNPRHLVRRRGQEARLRCSPMKGHSHVYWYRQLPEEGLKFMVYLQKENIIDESGMPKERFSAEFPKEGPSILRIQQVVRGDSAAYFCASSRLAMETQYFGPGTRLLVL.

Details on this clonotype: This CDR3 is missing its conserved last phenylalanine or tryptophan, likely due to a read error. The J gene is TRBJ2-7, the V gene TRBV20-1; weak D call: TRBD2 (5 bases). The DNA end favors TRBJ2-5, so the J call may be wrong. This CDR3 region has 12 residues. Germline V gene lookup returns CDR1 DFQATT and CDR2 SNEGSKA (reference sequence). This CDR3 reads CSASYGKETQYC. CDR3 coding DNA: TGCAGTGCTAGTTACGGGAAAGAGACCCAGTACTGC.

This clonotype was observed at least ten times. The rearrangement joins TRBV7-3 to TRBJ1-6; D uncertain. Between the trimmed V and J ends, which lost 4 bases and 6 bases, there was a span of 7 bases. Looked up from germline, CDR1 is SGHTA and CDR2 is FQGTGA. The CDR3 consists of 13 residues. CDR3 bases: TGTGCCAGCAGCTACGATCCTAATTCACCCCTCCACTTT. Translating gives CASSYDPNSPLHF.

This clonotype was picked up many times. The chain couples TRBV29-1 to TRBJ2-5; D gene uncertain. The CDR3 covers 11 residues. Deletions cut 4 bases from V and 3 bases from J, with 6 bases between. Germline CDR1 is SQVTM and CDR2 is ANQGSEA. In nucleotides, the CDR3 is TGCAGCGTTGCGGGCGAAGAGACCCAGTACTTC. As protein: CSVAGEETQYF.

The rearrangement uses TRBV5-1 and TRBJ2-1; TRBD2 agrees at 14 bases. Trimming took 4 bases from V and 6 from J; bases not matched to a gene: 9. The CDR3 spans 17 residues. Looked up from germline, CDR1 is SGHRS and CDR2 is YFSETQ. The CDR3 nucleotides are TGCGCCAGCAGCGAGGGACTAGCGGGAGTGGTTGCCAATGAGCAGTTCTTC. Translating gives CASSEGLAGVVANEQFF.

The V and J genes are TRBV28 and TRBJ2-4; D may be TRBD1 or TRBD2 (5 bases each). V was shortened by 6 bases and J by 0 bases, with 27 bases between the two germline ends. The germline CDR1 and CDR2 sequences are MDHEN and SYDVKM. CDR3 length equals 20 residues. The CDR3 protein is CASSSRRGWGTNVAKNIQYF. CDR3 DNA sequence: TGTGCCAGCAGCTCCAGAAGGGGATGGGGGACCAATGTAGCCAAAAACATTCAGTACTTC.

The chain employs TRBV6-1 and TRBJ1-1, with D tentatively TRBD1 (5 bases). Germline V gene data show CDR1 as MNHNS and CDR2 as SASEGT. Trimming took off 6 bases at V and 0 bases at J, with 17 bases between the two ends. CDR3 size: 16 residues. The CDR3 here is CASREELIGVNTEAFF. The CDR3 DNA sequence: TGTGCCAGCAGGGAGGAACTTATAGGGGTGAACACTGAAGCTTTCTTT.

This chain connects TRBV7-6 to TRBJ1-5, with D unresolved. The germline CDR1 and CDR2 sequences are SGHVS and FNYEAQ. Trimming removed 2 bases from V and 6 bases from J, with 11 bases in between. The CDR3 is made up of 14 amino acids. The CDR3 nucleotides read TGTGCCAGCAGCTTAATCGAGGGCGGTCAGCCCCAGCATTTT. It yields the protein CASSLIEGGQPQHF. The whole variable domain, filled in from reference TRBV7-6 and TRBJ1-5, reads GAGVSQSPRYKVTKRGQDVALRCDPISGHVSLYWYRQALGQGPEFLTYFNYEAQQDKSGLPNDRFSAERPEGSISTLTIQRTEQRDSAMYRCASSLIEGGQPQHFGDGTRLSIL.

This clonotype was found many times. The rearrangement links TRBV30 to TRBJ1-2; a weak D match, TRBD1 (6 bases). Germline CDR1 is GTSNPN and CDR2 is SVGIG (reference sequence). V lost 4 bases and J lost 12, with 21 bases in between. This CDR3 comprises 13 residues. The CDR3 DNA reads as TGTGCCTGGACTCGAATAGACAGGCCGCTTGACACCTTC. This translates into CAWTRIDRPLDTF.

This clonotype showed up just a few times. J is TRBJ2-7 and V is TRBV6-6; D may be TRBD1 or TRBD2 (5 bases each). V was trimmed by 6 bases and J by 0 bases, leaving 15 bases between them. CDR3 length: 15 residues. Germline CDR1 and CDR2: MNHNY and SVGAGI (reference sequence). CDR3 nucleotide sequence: TGTGCCAGCAGCAAGTCCGGGACCGACTCCTACGAGCAGTACTTC. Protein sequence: CASSKSGTDSYEQYF.

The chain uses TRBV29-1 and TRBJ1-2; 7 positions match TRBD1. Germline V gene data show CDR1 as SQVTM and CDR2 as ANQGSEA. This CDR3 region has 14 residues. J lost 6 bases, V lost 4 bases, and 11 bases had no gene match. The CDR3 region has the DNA TGCAGCGTTGTAAACCAGGGGGATGTCCATGGCTACACCTTC. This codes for CSVVNQGDVHGYTF.

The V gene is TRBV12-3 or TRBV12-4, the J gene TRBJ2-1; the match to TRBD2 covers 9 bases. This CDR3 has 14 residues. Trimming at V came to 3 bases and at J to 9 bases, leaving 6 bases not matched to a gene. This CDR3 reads CASSFTGLAREQFF. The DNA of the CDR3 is TGTGCCAGCAGTTTCACGGGACTAGCACGTGAGCAGTTCTTC.

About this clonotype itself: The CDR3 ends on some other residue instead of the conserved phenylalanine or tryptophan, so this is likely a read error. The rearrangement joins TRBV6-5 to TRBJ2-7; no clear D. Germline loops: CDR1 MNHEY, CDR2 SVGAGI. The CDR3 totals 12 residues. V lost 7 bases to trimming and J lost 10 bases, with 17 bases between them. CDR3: CASTSVNYTQYS. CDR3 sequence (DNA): TGTGCCAGCACCTCGGTAAATTATACCCAGTACTCC.

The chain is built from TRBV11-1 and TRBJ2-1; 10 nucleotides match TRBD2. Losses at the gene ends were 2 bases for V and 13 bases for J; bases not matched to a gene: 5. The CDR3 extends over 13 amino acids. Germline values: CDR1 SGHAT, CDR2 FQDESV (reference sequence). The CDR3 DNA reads TGTGCCAGCAGCTTACTTCGGACTAGCGGACAGTTCTTC. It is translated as CASSLLRTSGQFF.

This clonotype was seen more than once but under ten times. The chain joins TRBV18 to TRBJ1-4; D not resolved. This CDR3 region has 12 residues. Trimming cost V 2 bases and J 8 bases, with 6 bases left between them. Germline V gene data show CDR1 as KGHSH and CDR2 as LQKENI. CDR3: CASSPMAEKLFF. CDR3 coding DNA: TGTGCCAGCTCACCAATGGCCGAAAAACTGTTTTTT.

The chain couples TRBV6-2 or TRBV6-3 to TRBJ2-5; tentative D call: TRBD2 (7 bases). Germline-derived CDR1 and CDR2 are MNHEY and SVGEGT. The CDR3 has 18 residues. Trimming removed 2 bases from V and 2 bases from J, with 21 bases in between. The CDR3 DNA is TGTGCCAGCAGTTACGCGGGGGCGGGACGGCGACCTCAAGAGACCCAGTACTTC. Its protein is CASSYAGAGRRPQETQYF.

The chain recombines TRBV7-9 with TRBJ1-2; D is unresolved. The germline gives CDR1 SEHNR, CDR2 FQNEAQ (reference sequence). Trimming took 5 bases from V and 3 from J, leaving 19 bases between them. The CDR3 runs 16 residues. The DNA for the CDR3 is TGTGCCAGCAGCCACCTGGGCGGTGCCACGCACTATGGCTACACCTTC. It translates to CASSHLGGATHYGYTF.

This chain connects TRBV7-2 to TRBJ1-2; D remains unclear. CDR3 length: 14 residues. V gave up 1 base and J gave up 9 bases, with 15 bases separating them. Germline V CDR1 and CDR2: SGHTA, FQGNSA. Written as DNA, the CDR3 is TGTGCCAGCAGCTTAGATTGGAGGCGGTTTAGCTACACCTTC. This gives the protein CASSLDWRRFSYTF.

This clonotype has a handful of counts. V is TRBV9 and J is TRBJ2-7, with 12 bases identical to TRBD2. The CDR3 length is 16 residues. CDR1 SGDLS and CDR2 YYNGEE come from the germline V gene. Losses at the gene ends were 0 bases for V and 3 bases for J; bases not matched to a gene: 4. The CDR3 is CASSVAPTSGSYEQYF. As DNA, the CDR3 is TGTGCCAGCAGCGTAGCCCCGACTAGCGGGAGCTACGAGCAGTACTTC.

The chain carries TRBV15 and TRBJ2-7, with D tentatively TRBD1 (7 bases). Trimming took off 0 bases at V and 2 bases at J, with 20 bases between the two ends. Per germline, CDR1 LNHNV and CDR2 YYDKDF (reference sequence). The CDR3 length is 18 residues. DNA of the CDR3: TGTGCCACCAGCAGAGATTCAGTTTCAGGGGGGACGACCTACGAGCAGTACTTC. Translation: CATSRDSVSGGTTYEQYF. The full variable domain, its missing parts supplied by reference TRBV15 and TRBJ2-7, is DAMVIQNPRYQVTQFGKPVTLSCSQTLNHNVMYWYQQKSSQAPKLLFHYYDKDFNNEADTPDNFQSRRPNTSFCFLDIRSPGLGDTAMYLCATSRDSVSGGTTYEQYFGPGTRLTVT.